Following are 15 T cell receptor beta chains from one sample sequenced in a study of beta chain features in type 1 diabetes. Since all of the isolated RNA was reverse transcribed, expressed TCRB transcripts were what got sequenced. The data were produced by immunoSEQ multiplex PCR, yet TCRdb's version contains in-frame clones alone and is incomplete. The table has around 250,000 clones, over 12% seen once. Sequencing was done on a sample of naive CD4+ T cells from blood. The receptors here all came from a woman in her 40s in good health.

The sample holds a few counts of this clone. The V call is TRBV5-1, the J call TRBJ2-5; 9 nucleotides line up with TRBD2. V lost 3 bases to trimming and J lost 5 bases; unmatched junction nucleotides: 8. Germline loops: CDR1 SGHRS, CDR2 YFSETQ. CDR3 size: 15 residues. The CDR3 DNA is TGCGCCAGCAGCTCATTAGCGGGGGTGAGGGAGACCCAGTACTTC. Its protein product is CASSSLAGVRETQYF.

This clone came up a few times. CDR3 DNA sequence: TGTGCCAGCAGCTTAGTTCCTAGCCAAGAGACCCAGTACTTC. Protein sequence: CASSLVPSQETQYF. This chain connects TRBV7-9 to TRBJ2-5; D gene uncertain. V dropped 1 base and J dropped 1 base, with 7 bases sitting between them. The germline gives CDR1 SEHNR, CDR2 FQNEAQ (reference sequence). This CDR3 is 14 amino acids long.

CDR3 coding DNA: TGTGCCAGCTCACCACGTAACGGAGCTAACTATGGCTACACCTTC. Protein: CASSPRNGANYGYTF. The chain carries TRBV18 and TRBJ1-2; D is ambiguous. V lost 1 base to trimming and J lost 0 bases, with 9 bases between them. Germline V gene lookup returns CDR1 KGHSH and CDR2 LQKENI. CDR3 length equals 15 residues.

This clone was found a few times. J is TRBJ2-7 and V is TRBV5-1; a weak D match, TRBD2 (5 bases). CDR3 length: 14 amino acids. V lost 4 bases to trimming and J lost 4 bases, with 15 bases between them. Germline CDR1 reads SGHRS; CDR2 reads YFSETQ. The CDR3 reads CASSLQTGIYEQYF. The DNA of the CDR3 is TGCGCCAGCAGCCTACAAACCGGGATATACGAGCAGTACTTC.

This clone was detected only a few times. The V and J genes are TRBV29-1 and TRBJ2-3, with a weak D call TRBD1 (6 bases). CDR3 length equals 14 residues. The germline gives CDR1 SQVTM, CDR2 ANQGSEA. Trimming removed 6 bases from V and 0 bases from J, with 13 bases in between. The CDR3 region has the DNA TGCAGCGTGATCGGGACATTGAGCACAGATACGCAGTATTTT. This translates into CSVIGTLSTDTQYF.

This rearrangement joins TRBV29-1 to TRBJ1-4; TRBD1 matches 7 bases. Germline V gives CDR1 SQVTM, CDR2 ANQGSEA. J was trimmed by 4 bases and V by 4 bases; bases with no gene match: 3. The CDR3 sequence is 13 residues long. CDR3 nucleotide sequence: TGCAGCGTTGGCCGACAGGGTAATGAAAAACTGTTTTTT. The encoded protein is CSVGRQGNEKLFF.

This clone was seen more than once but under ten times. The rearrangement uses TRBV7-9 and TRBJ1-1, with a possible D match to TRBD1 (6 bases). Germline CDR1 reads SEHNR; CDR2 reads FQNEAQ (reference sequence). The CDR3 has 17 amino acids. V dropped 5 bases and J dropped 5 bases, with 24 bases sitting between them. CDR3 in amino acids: CASSPKTGPPSWTEAFF. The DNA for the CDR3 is TGTGCCAGCAGCCCTAAAACAGGGCCCCCGTCTTGGACTGAAGCTTTCTTT.

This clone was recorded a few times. CDR3 amino acids: CASSSGLPGNTIYF. Written as DNA, the CDR3 is TGCGCCAGCAGTTCAGGACTACCAGGAAACACCATATATTTT. V gene TRBV10-2 combines with J gene TRBJ1-3; D is unclear. The CDR3 has 14 amino acids. Germline lookup yields CDR1 WSHSY and CDR2 SAAADI. V lost 5 bases, J lost 4 bases, and 12 bases lay in between.

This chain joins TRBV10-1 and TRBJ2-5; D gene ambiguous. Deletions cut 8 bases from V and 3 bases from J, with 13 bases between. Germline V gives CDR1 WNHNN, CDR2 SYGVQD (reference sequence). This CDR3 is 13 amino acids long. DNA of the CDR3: TGCGCCAGCGGAGATCCCCAGAAAGAGACCCAGTACTTC. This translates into CASGDPQKETQYF.

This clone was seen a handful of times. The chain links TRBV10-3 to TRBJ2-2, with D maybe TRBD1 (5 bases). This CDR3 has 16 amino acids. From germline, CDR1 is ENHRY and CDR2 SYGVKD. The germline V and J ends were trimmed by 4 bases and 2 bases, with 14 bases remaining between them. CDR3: CAISGPDSTNTGELFF. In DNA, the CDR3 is TGTGCCATCAGTGGACCAGACAGCACAAACACCGGGGAGCTGTTTTTT.

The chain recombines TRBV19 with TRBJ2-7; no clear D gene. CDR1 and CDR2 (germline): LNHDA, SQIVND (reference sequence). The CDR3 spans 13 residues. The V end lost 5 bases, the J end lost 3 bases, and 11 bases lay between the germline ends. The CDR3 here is CASSLGLYYEQYF. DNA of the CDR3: TGTGCCAGTAGTTTAGGTCTTTACTACGAGCAGTACTTC.

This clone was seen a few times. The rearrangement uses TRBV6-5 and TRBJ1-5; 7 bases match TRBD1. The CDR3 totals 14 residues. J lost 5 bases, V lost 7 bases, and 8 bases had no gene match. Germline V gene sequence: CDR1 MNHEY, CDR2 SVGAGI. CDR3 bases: TGTGCCAGCACCAAGACAGGGCAGCATCAGCCCCAGCATTTT. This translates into CASTKTGQHQPQHF.

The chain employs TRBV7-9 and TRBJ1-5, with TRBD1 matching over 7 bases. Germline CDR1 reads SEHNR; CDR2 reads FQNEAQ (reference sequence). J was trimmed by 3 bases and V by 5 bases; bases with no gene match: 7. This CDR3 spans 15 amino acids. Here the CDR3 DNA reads TGTGCCAGCAGCCTCACAGGGGAGGTCAATCAGCCCCAGCATTTT. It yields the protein CASSLTGEVNQPQHF.

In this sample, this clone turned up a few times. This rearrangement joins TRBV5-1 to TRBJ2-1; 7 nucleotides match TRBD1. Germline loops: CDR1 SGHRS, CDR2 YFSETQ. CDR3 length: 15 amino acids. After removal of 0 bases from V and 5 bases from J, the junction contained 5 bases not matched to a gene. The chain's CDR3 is CASSLEGQEHNEQFF. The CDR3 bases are TGCGCCAGCAGCTTGGAAGGACAGGAACACAATGAGCAGTTCTTC.

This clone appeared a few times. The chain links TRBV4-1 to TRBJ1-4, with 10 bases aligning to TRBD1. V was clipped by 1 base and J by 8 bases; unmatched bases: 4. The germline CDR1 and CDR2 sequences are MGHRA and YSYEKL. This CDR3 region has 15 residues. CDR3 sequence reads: CASSQGDRGAEKLFF. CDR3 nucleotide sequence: TGCGCCAGCAGCCAAGGGGACAGGGGCGCAGAAAAACTGTTTTTT.